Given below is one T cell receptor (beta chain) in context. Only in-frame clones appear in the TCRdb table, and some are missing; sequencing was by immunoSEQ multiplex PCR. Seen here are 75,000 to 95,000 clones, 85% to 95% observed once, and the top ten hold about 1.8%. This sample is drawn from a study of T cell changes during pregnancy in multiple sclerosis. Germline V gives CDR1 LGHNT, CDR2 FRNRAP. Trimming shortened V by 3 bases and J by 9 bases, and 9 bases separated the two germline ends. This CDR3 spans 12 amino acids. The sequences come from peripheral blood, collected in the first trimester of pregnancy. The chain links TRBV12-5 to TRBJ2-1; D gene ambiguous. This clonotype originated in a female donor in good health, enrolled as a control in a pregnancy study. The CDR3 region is CASGFSVPEQFF. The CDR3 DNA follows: TGTGCTAGTGGTTTCTCGGTTCCTGAGCAGTTCTTC.